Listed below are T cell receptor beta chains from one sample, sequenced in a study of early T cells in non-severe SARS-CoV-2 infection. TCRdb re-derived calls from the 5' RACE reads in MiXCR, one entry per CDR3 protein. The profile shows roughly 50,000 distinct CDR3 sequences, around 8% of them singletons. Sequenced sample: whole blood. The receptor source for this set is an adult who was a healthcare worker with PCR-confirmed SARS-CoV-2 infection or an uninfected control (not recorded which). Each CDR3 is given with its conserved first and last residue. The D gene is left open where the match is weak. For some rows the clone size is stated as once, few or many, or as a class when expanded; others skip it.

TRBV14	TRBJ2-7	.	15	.	TGTGCCAGCAGCCCAACAATTGGCAAAGCCTACGAGCAGTACTTC	CASSPTIGKAYEQYF
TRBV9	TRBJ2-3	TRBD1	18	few	TGTGCCAGCAGCGGCCGGGACAGGGGGCTCCCTAACACAGATACGCAGTATTTT	CASSGRDRGLPNTDTQYF
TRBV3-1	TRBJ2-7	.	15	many	TGTGCCAGCAGCCAATGGGGGACGGATGCCTACGAGCAGTACTTC	CASSQWGTDAYEQYF
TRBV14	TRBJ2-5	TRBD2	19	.	TGTGCCAGCAGCCAGACCGAGGAAGCGGGAGTTGCTGGTAAAGAGACCCAGTACTTC	CASSQTEEAGVAGKETQYF
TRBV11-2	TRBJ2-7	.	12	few	TGTGCCAGCAGCTTCCCTTCCTACGAGCAGTACTTC	CASSFPSYEQYF
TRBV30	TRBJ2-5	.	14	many	TGTGCCTGGAGTGAATCAGGGGCCGGGAGGACCCAGTACTTC	CAWSESGAGRTQYF
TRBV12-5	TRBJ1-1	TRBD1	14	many	TGTGCTAGTGGTGACAGGGAGAGTAGCACTGAAGCTTTCTTT	CASGDRESSTEAFF
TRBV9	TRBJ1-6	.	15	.	TGTGCCAGCAGCGTAGAGGACACCAATAATTCACCCCTCCACTTT	CASSVEDTNNSPLHF
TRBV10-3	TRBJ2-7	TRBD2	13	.	TGTGCCATCAGCCAGACTAGCGGGAGCGAGCAGTACTTC	CAISQTSGSEQYF
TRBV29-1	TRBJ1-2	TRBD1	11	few	TGCAGCGCCGGGGGACAGTATGGCTACACCTTC	CSAGGQYGYTF
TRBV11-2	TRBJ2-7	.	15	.	TGTGCCAGCAGCTTTCTTAGCGGCAGCTCCTACGAGCAGTACTTC	CASSFLSGSSYEQYF
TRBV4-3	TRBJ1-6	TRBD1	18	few	TGCGCCAGCAGCCAAGACTGGGGACAGGGGAGAGGGAATTCACCCCTCCACTTT	CASSQDWGQGRGNSPLHF
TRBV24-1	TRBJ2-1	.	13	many	TGTGCCACCAGTGACGTTGGCAAGCCCGTTCCGTTCTTC	CATSDVGKPVPFF
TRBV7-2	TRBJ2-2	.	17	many	TGTGCCAGCAGCTTAGTTTCAGGCAGGGGTTTCACCGGGGAGCTGTTTTTT	CASSLVSGRGFTGELFF
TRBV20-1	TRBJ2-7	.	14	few	TGCAGTGTCCCCCCCGCATGGGGGTCTAACGAGCAGTACTTC	CSVPPAWGSNEQYF
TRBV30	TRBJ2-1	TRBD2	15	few	TGTGCCTGGAGCTCGGGACTAGCGGGAGTCGTTGAGCAGTTCTTC	CAWSSGLAGVVEQFF
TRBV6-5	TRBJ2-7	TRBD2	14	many	TGTGCCAGCAGTAGAAGCGGGAGGGGGTACGAGCAGTACTTC	CASSRSGRGYEQYF
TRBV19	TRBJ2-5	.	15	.	TGTGCCAGTAGTATAGGAGGCGAGCTGCAAGAGACCCAGTACTTC	CASSIGGELQETQYF
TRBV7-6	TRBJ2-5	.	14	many	TGTGCCAGCAGCCAGGACGGGCACCAAGAGACCCAGTACTTC	CASSQDGHQETQYF
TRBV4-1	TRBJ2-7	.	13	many	TGCGCCAGCAGCCAAGATTTGTATGGGGATGTGGTCTTC	CASSQDLYGDVVF
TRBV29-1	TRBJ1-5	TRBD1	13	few	TGCAGCGTTCAGGGGGCTCTCAATCAGCCCCAGCATTTT	CSVQGALNQPQHF
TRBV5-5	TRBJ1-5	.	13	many	TGTGCCAGCAGCTTGGGACATGATCAGCCCCAGCATTTT	CASSLGHDQPQHF
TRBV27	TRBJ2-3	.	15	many	TGTGCCAGCAGCCCGGGACATTCCTCCACAGATACGCAGTATTTT	CASSPGHSSTDTQYF
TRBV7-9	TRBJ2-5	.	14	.	TGTGCCAGCAGCTTCCCCGACTTGTTAGAGACCCAGTACTTC	CASSFPDLLETQYF
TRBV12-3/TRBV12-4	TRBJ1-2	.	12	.	TGTGCCAGCACCCTGACGGCCTATGGCTACACCTTC	CASTLTAYGYTF
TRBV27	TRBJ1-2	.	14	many	TGTGCCAGCAGTTTTTTGGAGGGGTGGTATGGCTACACCTTC	CASSFLEGWYGYTF
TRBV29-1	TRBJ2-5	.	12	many	TGCAGCGTTGGAGGCAGGCAAGAGACCCAGTACTTC	CSVGGRQETQYF
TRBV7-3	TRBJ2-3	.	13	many	TGTGCCAGCAGCCGGTCCCTCACAGATACGCAGTATTTT	CASSRSLTDTQYF
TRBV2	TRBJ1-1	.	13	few	TGTGCCAGCTGTTACCGTGGGAACACTGAAGCTTTCTTT	CASCYRGNTEAFF
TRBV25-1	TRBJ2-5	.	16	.	TGTGCCAGCAGTGAGGGGTATAGCTTAATGTCAGAGACCCAGTACTTC	CASSEGYSLMSETQYF
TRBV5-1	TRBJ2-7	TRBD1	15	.	TGCGCCAGCAGCTCGAACCCAGGGGGCACCTACGAGCAGTACTTC	CASSSNPGGTYEQYF
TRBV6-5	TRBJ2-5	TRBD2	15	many	TGTGCCAGCAGTTACGGACTAGCCGAAGGGGAGACCCAGTACTTC	CASSYGLAEGETQYF
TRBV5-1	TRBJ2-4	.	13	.	TGCGCCAGCAGCAGGGACGGCAAAAACATTCAGTACTTC	CASSRDGKNIQYF
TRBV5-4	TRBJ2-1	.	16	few	TGTGCCAGCAGCTTGGTCGGGAGTAGGACCTACAATGAGCAGTTCTTC	CASSLVGSRTYNEQFF
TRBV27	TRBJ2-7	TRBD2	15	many	TGTGCCAGCAGCTTTAGCGGGGGGAGGTCCTACGAGCAGTACTTC	CASSFSGGRSYEQYF
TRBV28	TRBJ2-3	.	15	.	TGTGCCAGCTCCCAGGGACGAACCTACACAAATACGCAGTATTTT	CASSQGRTYTNTQYF
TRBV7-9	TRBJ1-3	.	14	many	TGTGCCAGCAGCCCGTGGGGGGAAGGAAACACCATATATTTT	CASSPWGEGNTIYF
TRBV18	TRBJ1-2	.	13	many	TGTGCCAGCTCACCCGGGGCTAACTATGGCTACACCTTC	CASSPGANYGYTF
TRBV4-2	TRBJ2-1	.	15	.	TGTGCCAGCAGCCAAGAATCCCAGCTATACAATGAGCAGTTCTTC	CASSQESQLYNEQFF
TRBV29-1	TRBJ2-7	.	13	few	TGCAGCGCTAGGACAGAGATGTCCTACGAGCAGTACTTC	CSARTEMSYEQYF
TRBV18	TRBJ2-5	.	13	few	TGTGCCAGCTCATTTGGAGGGCAAGAGACCCAGTACTTC	CASSFGGQETQYF